This is a list of T cell receptor beta chains from one sample in a study of OX40 agonist ivuxolimab in advanced cancers. Measured with immunoSEQ multiplex PCR; TCRdb has only the in-frame clones, and not every one. The top ten clones hold about 1.3% of a sample with about 86,000 clones, around 90% of them seen once. Sequences were derived from CD4+ or CD8+ T cells sorted from blood, sampled in a trial of the OX40 agonist ivuxolimab. The receptors originated from an adult with an advanced solid tumor such as melanoma, head and neck, liver or kidney cancer. CDR3s include the opening cysteine and the closing phenylalanine or tryptophan. A D gene is named only where the DNA matches it firmly. A row's size may be missing; if present it is once, few, many or a size class.

v_gene,j_gene,abundance,d_gene,CDR3aa,CDR3nt
TRBV7-9,TRBJ2-1,once,TRBD2,CASSLRGLYYNEQFF,TGTGCCAGCAGCTTACGGGGACTATACTACAATGAGCAGTTCTTC
TRBV29-1,TRBJ2-1,-,TRBD2,CSVGGGSGRPIEQFF,TGCAGCGTTGGGGGTGGTAGCGGGAGACCTATTGAGCAGTTCTTC
TRBV7-9,TRBJ2-5,-,-,CASSSPGRETQYF,TGTGCCAGCAGCTCCCCCGGGAGAGAGACCCAGTACTTC
TRBV28,TRBJ1-2,-,TRBD1,CASSPTDGTGYGYTF,TGTGCCAGCAGCCCGACCGATGGGACAGGGTATGGCTACACCTTC
TRBV6-1,TRBJ1-2,-,TRBD1,CASSRDRGPYGYTF,TGTGCCAGCAGCCGGGACAGGGGCCCATATGGCTACACCTTC
TRBV5-6,TRBJ1-1,-,-,CASSLSPVEAFF,TGTGCCAGCAGCTTGTCTCCTGTTGAAGCTTTCTTT
TRBV6-1,TRBJ2-1,-,-,CASEVRGRHNEQFF,TGTGCCAGCGAGGTCAGGGGCCGCCACAATGAGCAGTTCTTC
TRBV9,TRBJ2-3,-,-,CASSVSTEGTQYF,TGTGCCAGCAGCGTGAGTACGGAGGGTACGCAGTATTTT
TRBV7-7,TRBJ2-2,-,TRBD2,CASSAARGGATGELFF,TGTGCTAGCAGCGCGGCTCGCGGGGGGGCCACCGGGGAGCTGTTTTTT
TRBV2,TRBJ2-4,-,TRBD2,CASSEGRGNSKNIQYF,TGTGCCAGCAGTGAGGGGAGGGGAAATTCCAAAAACATTCAGTACTTC
TRBV4-2,TRBJ1-1,-,-,CASTQKGDTEAFF,TGTGCCAGCACTCAAAAAGGGGACACTGAAGCTTTCTTT
TRBV5-4,TRBJ1-1,-,-,CASSPWASTEAFF,TGTGCCAGCAGCCCCTGGGCGAGCACTGAAGCTTTCTTT
TRBV5-4,TRBJ2-3,few,TRBD2,CASSRSGLAMTDTQYF,TGTGCCAGCAGCCGTTCGGGACTAGCGATGACAGATACGCAGTATTTT
TRBV14,TRBJ1-1,few,-,CASSQGHTEAFF,TGTGCCAGCAGCCAAGGCCACACTGAAGCTTTCTTT
TRBV6-4,TRBJ2-3,-,-,CASSDGAGDTQYF,TGTGCCAGCAGCGACGGGGCAGGGGATACGCAGTATTTT
TRBV30,TRBJ1-1,-,-,CAWSVRKNTEAFF,TGTGCCTGGAGTGTACGGAAGAACACTGAAGCTTTCTTT
TRBV12-5,TRBJ1-1,-,TRBD1,CASANDRVPGTEAFF,TGTGCTAGTGCCAATGACAGGGTTCCAGGGACTGAAGCTTTCTTT
TRBV11-2,TRBJ2-5,-,-,CASSLQGLETQYF,TGTGCCAGCAGCTTACAGGGCCTAGAGACCCAGTACTTC
TRBV6-6,TRBJ1-1,-,-,CASSYSALGSTEAFF,TGTGCCAGCAGTTACTCTGCTCTAGGATCCACTGAAGCTTTCTTT
TRBV11-3,TRBJ1-6,-,-,CASSLVYNSPLHF,TGTGCCAGCAGCTTGGTCTATAATTCACCCCTCCACTTT
TRBV6-5,TRBJ2-5,-,TRBD2,CASSYSRGGGKAQYF,TGTGCCAGCAGTTACTCGAGAGGCGGGGGAAAGGCCCAGTACTTC
TRBV19,TRBJ2-7,-,TRBD1,CASSTVDRGPYEQYF,TGTGCCAGTAGTACCGTTGACAGGGGGCCCTACGAGCAGTACTTC
TRBV19,TRBJ1-1,-,-,CASSIDREWARGTEAFF,TGTGCCAGTAGTATAGACCGTGAGTGGGCGCGGGGTACTGAAGCTTTCTTT
TRBV5-6,TRBJ2-5,-,-,CASSLEVARETQYF,TGTGCCAGCAGCTTGGAGGTCGCGAGGGAGACCCAGTACTTC
TRBV5-1,TRBJ1-3,-,-,CASSSRTGDSGNTIYF,TGCGCCAGCAGCTCTCGGACTGGAGACTCTGGAAACACCATATATTTT
TRBV10-3,TRBJ2-5,-,-,CAISESGYQETQYF,TGTGCCATCAGTGAGTCTGGGTACCAAGAGACCCAGTACTTC
TRBV7-2,TRBJ1-1,-,-,CASSLGRTRTEAFF,TGTGCCAGCAGCTTAGGAAGGACTAGGACTGAAGCTTTCTTT
TRBV6-1,TRBJ1-3,-,-,CASAGTQNTIYF,TGTGCCAGCGCAGGAACCCAAAACACCATATATTTT
TRBV28,TRBJ2-5,once,-,CASSVLKRGISETQYF,TGTGCCAGCAGTGTATTGAAGAGGGGGATTTCGGAGACCCAGTACTTC
TRBV7-3,TRBJ2-2,many,-,CASSLGPLGDTGELFF,TGTGCCAGCAGCTTGGGACCCCTTGGCGACACCGGGGAGCTGTTTTTT